This T cell receptor (beta chain) comes out of a study of OX40 agonist ivuxolimab in advanced cancers. The data were produced by immunoSEQ multiplex PCR, yet TCRdb's version contains in-frame clones alone and is incomplete. The profile shows 12,000 or so clones, more than 70% of them singletons. The study, taken as a whole, reports: Low normalized T-cell clonal expansion also characterized some of the nonresponders.

The CDR3 consists of 13 residues. V gave up 6 bases and J gave up 2 bases, with 11 bases separating them. The germline V gene has CDR1 SGHVS and CDR2 FQNEAQ. About this clone itself: Its antigen remains unidentified.

Source: CD4+ or CD8+ T cells sorted from blood, taken in a trial of the OX40 agonist ivuxolimab. This clonotype originated in an adult with an advanced solid tumor such as melanoma, head and neck, liver or kidney cancer. The chain couples TRBV7-8 to TRBJ2-7; D ambiguous. CDR3 sequence (DNA): TGTGCCAGCAGTTCTAACCCCCCCTACGAGCAGTACTTC. It is translated as CASSSNPPYEQYF. The whole variable domain, remainder taken from reference TRBV7-8 and TRBJ2-7, is GAGVSQSPRYKVAKRGQDVALRCDPISGHVSLFWYQQALGQGPEFLTYFQNEAQLDKSGLPSDRFFAERPEGSVSTLKIQRTQQEDSAVYLCASSSNPPYEQYFGPGTRLTVT.